The clone carrying this T cell receptor beta chain was counted a few times. What it recognizes is unknown. CDR1 is SNHLY, CDR2 FYNNEI, per germline. The CDR3 contains 12 residues. V lost 6 bases and J 1 base, leaving 7 bases between the germline ends. The source of the sample is a study of cytomegalovirus exposure and HLA in healthy donors. Notes on the study in general: Roughly uniform sequencing depth across donors was assumed, possibly incorrectly. There were 160 or so TCR beta chains listed as cytomegalovirus-associated. According to a later analysis, donors in an Asian-associated ancestry cluster reportedly had fewer N-insertions than the approximately 670-donor mean.

The primer mix had 60 Vbeta and 13 Jbeta primers. Original processing notes: Later analysis identified 80 million to 90 million unique TCR beta chains, roughly 11 million shared. Generated by immunoSEQ multiplex PCR, the TCRdb table keeps only in-frame clones and is missing some. V and J calls and clone size come straight from that table; D and trimming were deduced from the DNA. The table shows more than 85,000 clones, with 60% to 75% occurring only once. The source material was PBMCs. The chain recombines TRBV2 with TRBJ2-7; D unresolved. This TCR was recovered from a female donor in good health and CMV-seronegative. Here the CDR3 reads CASRQDSYEQYF. In DNA form, the CDR3 reads TGTGCCAGCAGGCAGGATTCCTACGAGCAGTACTTC.